The source of this TCR beta chain is a study of T cell responses to AZD1222 COVID-19 vaccine. Clones were sequenced by immunoSEQ multiplex PCR, and TCRdb holds only the in-frame ones, with some missing. The sample contains 100,000 to 150,000 clones, around 87% of which appear only once. General study results and limits: Among the donors, most were white British and more were female, and clonal diversity was possibly underestimated. Sampling that yielded the repertoires occurred only after the peak T cell response. With two AZD1222 doses given, Spike-specific TCR breadth and depth both rose. Unmutated variant regions are reportedly the target of nearly half of TCRs that are spike-specific.

This clone was seen just once. What it binds is not known. Germline CDR1 is LGHDT and CDR2 is YNNKEL (reference sequence). V trimming: 4 bases; J trimming: 5 bases; junction bases outside the gene matches: 28. This CDR3 region has 22 residues. Sequences were derived from peripheral blood, sampled on day 0 of AZD1222 vaccination. The V and J genes are TRBV3-1 (or the pseudogene TRBV3-2) and TRBJ2-5; 10 nucleotides line up with TRBD2. The clonotype was recovered from an adult in good health. CDR3 loop: CASSRKRPPVSGRAVSLETQYF. The DNA for the CDR3 is TGTGCCAGCAGCCGTAAGAGACCCCCAGTAAGCGGGAGGGCCGTCTCCCTGGAGACCCAGTACTTC.